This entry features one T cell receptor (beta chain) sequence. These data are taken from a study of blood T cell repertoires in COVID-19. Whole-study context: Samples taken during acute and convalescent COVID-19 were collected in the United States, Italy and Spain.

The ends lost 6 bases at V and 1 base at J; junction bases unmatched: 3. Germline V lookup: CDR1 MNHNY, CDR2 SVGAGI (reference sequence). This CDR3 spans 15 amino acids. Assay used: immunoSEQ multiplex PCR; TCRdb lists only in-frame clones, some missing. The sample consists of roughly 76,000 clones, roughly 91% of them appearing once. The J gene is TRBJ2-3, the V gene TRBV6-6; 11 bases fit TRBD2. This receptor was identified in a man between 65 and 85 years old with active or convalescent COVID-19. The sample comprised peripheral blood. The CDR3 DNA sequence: TGTGCCAGCAGGACTAGCGGGGCCCGCACAGATACGCAGTATTTT. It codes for CASRTSGARTDTQYF.